The 3 T cell receptor beta chains given below trace back to one sample, sequenced in a study of identical twins. TCRdb processed the 5' RACE reads anew with MiXCR; each CDR3 protein has one entry. The data show hundreds of thousands of distinct CDR3 sequences, 8.5% to 9% seen once. This sample also appeared in a second study, on yellow fever vaccine responses in identical twins.

Sequences were obtained from PBMCs. These receptors all come from a woman aged 18-29 years in good health.

This clonotype was seen only a few times. The CDR3 loop reads CASSYPTPEQFF. The CDR3 DNA reads TGTGCCAGCAGTTACCCAACACCCGAGCAGTTCTTC. The chain recombines TRBV6-2 or TRBV6-3 with TRBJ2-1; D remains unclear. Trimming took 2 bases from V and 10 from J, leaving 9 bases between them. The length of the CDR3 is 12 residues. Germline CDR1 is MNHEY and CDR2 is SVGEGT.

The CDR3 here is CASNDYGQRGTDTQYF. In DNA form, the CDR3 reads TGTGCCAGCAACGACTACGGACAGCGGGGCACAGATACGCAGTATTTT. The chain is built from TRBV7-2 and TRBJ2-3, with D possibly called TRBD1 or TRBD2 (6 bases each). The germline V gene encodes CDR1 SGHTA and CDR2 FQGNSA. This CDR3 is built from 16 residues. Deletions cut 7 bases from V and 1 base from J, with 18 bases between.

There are a few counts of this clonotype. The chain couples TRBV5-1 to TRBJ2-1; D is perhaps TRBD1 or TRBD2 (6 bases each). CDR1 is SGHRS, CDR2 YFSETQ, per germline. This CDR3 is built from 13 residues. Trimming stripped 4 bases from V and 9 bases from J, with 14 bases between. The CDR3 DNA follows: TGCGCCAGCAGCCCCTGGACAGCGGGTGAGCAGTTCTTC. It is translated as CASSPWTAGEQFF.